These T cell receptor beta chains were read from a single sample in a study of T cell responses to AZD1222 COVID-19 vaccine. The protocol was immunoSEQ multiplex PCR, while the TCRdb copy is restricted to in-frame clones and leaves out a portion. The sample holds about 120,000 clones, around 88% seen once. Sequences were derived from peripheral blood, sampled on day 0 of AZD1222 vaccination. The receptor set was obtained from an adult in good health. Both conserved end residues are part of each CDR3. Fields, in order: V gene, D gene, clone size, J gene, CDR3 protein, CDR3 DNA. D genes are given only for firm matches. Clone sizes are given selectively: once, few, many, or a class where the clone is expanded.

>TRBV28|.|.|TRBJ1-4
CASSSPNEKLFF
TGTGCCAGCAGTTCCCCGAATGAAAAACTGTTTTTT
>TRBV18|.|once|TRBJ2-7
CASSPTANEQYF
TGTGCCAGCTCACCTACAGCTAACGAGCAGTACTTC
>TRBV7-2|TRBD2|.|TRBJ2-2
CASSAGLANTGELFF
TGTGCCAGCAGCGCCGGACTAGCAAACACCGGGGAGCTGTTTTTT
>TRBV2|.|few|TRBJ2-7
CASSGDFYEQYF
TGTGCCAGCAGTGGTGATTTCTACGAGCAGTACTTC
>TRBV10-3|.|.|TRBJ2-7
CAISELWTEARSEQYF
TGTGCCATCAGTGAGCTATGGACAGAGGCGCGGTCCGAGCAGTACTTC
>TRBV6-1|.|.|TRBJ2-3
CASSEGWEDTQYF
TGTGCCAGCAGTGAAGGGTGGGAAGATACGCAGTATTTT
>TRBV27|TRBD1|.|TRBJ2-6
CASSSPRQGERTGANVLTF
TGTGCCAGCAGTTCCCCTCGACAGGGGGAGAGAACTGGGGCCAACGTCCTGACTTTC
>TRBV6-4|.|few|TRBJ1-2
CASTPSSDANYGYTF
TGTGCCAGCACCCCCTCAAGTGACGCCAACTATGGCTACACCTTC
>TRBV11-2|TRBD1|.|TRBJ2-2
CASSFITGDTGELFF
TGTGCCAGCAGCTTCATTACAGGGGACACCGGGGAGCTGTTTTTT
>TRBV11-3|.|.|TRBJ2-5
CASSRGLPSTTQETQYF
TGTGCCAGCAGTCGGGGGCTCCCTTCGACTACCCAAGAGACCCAGTACTTC
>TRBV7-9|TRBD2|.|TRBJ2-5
CASSLMGLAGQETQYF
TGTGCCAGCAGCTTAATGGGACTAGCGGGTCAAGAGACCCAGTACTTC
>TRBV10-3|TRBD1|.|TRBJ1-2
CAISPVTGEYGYTF
TGTGCCATCAGCCCGGTGACAGGGGAATATGGCTACACCTTC
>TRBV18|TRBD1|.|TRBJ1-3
CASSPRDSSGNTIYF
TGTGCCAGCTCACCGAGGGACAGCTCTGGAAACACCATATATTTT
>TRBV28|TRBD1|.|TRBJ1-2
CASGTGDYGYTF
TGTGCCAGCGGGACAGGAGACTATGGCTACACCTTC
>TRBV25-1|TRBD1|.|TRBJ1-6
CASSKTGDSPLHF
TGTGCCAGCAGTAAAACAGGGGACTCACCCCTCCACTTT
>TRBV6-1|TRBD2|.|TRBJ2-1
CASSETSGGIEQFF
TGTGCCAGCAGTGAGACTAGCGGGGGAATTGAGCAGTTCTTC
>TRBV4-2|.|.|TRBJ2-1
CASSQDLRSGYNEQFF
TGTGCCAGCAGCCAAGATTTACGGTCGGGTTACAATGAGCAGTTCTTC
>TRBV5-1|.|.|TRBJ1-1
CASSAGPLNTEAFF
TGCGCCAGCAGCGCGGGACCGCTGAACACTGAAGCTTTCTTT
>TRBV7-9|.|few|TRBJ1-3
CASTKIENTIYF
TGTGCCAGCACCAAAATCGAAAACACCATATATTTT
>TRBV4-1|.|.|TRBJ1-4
CASSPDGTNEKLFF
TGCGCCAGCAGCCCCGACGGGACTAATGAAAAACTGTTTTTT
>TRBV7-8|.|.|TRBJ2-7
CASSSASEQYF
TGTGCCAGCAGCTCTGCATCCGAGCAGTACTTC
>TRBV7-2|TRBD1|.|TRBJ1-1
CASSWLTGRTEAFF
TGTGCCAGCAGCTGGTTGACAGGGCGAACTGAAGCTTTCTTT
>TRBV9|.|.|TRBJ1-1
CASSIRELNTEAFF
TGTGCCAGCAGCATCAGGGAATTGAACACTGAAGCTTTCTTT
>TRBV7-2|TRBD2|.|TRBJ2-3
CASSFSGTSRISNTQYF
TGTGCCAGCAGCTTTTCCGGGACTAGCCGGATTTCGAATACGCAGTATTTT
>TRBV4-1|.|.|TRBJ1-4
CASSQPLRAGNNEKLFF
TGCGCCAGCAGCCAGCCCCTGAGGGCAGGGAACAATGAAAAACTGTTTTTT
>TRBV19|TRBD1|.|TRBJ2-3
CASRAGTGTDTQYF
TGTGCCAGTAGGGCCGGGACAGGCACAGATACGCAGTATTTT
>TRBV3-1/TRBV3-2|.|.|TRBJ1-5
CASSLGPLMDQPQHF
TGTGCCAGCAGCCTTGGCCCGCTGATGGATCAGCCCCAGCATTTT
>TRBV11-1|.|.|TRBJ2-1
CASSTPVGNEQFF
TGTGCCAGCAGCACCCCGGTCGGGAATGAGCAGTTCTTC
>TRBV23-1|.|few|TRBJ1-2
CASSPVKGYTF
TGCGCCAGCAGTCCCGTGAAGGGCTACACCTTC
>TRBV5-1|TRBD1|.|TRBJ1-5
CASSTGTDSNQPQHF
TGCGCCAGCAGCACCGGGACAGACAGCAATCAGCCCCAGCATTTT
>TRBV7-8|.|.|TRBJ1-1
CASSPRLTALMNTEAFF
TGTGCCAGCAGCCCCAGGTTAACAGCTCTTATGAACACTGAAGCTTTCTTT
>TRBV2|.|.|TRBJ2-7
CASVPDRSYEQYF
TGTGCCAGCGTTCCGGACCGTTCCTACGAGCAGTACTTC
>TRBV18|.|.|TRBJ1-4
CASSWGAANEKLFF
TGTGCCAGCTCTTGGGGCGCGGCTAATGAAAAACTGTTTTTT
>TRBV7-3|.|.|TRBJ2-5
CASSLYNQETQYF
TGTGCCAGCAGCTTATACAACCAAGAGACCCAGTACTTC
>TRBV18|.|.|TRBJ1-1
CASSQDLNTEAFF
TGTGCCAGCTCACAGGACCTGAACACTGAAGCTTTCTTT
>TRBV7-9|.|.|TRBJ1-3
CASSLAGGRGNTIYF
TGTGCCAGCAGCTTAGCAGGGGGAAGGGGAAACACCATATATTTT
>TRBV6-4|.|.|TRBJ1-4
CASRRTVANEKLFF
TGTGCCAGTCGCCGGACAGTCGCTAATGAAAAACTGTTTTTT
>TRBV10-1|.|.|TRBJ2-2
CASSVGSANTGELFF
TGCGCCAGCAGTGTTGGCTCCGCGAACACCGGGGAGCTGTTTTTT
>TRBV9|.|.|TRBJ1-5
CASSVGDSNQPQHF
TGTGCCAGCAGCGTAGGGGATAGCAATCAGCCCCAGCATTTT
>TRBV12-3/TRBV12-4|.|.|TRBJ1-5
CASSHRWNQPQHF
TGTGCCAGCAGCCATAGGTGGAACCAGCCCCAGCATTTT
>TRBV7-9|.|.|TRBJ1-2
CASSSSLQGPNYGYTF
TGTGCCAGCAGCTCAAGCCTACAGGGACCGAACTATGGCTACACCTTC
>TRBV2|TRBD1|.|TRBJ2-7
CASSAQGASEQYF
TGTGCCAGCAGTGCACAGGGGGCGAGTGAGCAGTACTTC
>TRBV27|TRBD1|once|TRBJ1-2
CASSNGQGAYYGYTF
TGTGCCAGCAGTAACGGACAGGGCGCCTACTATGGCTACACCTTC